The T cell receptor beta chain described here comes from a study of blood T cell repertoires in COVID-19. With 3 bases removed from V and 0 bases from J, the gap between germline ends came to 14 bases. This CDR3 spans 16 amino acids. Germline CDR1 reads SGDLS; CDR2 reads YYNGEE. Clones were read by immunoSEQ multiplex PCR, and TCRdb kept only the in-frame ones, dropping some. The top ten clones hold 2.5% to 3.5% of a sample with just under 350,000 clones, around 88% of them seen once. The TCR sequence derives from a young man with active or convalescent COVID-19. The sequenced material came from peripheral blood. V gene TRBV9 combines with J gene TRBJ2-3; a weak D match, TRBD2 (6 bases). The CDR3 sequence is CASSAEGDSSTDTQYF. CDR3 nucleotide sequence: TGTGCCAGCAGCGCGGAAGGGGACTCCAGCACAGATACGCAGTATTTT. The full variable domain, its missing parts supplied by reference TRBV9 and TRBJ2-3, is DSGVTQTPKHLITATGQRVTLRCSPRSGDLSVYWYQQSLDQGLQFLIQYYNGEERAKGNILERFSAQQFPDLHSELNLSSLELGDSALYFCASSAEGDSSTDTQYFGPGTRLTVL.